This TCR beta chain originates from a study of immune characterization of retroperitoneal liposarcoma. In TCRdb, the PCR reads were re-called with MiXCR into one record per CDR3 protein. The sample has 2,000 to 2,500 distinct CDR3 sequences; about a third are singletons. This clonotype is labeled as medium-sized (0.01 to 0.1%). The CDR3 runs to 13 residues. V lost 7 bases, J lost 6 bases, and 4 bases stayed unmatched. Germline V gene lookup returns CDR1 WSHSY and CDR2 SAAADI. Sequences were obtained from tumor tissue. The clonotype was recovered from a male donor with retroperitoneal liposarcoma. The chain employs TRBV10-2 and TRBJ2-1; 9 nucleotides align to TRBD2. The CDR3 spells CASKAGGVNEQFF. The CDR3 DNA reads TGCGCCAGCAAAGCGGGAGGTGTCAATGAGCAGTTCTTC.